This TCR beta chain was obtained from a study of graft-versus-host responses after intestinal transplantation. At the level of the study: Each of the recipients got a multivisceral, liver-intestinal, or isolated intestinal transplant. Every one of the recipients received anti-thymocyte globulin induction and afterwards took tacrolimus and steroids for around 3 years.

V dropped 7 bases and J dropped 2; count of bases not matched to a gene: 5. The CDR3 totals 13 residues. Germline V gene lookup returns CDR1 SQVTM and CDR2 ANQGSEA. The repertoire was sequenced with immunoSEQ multiplex PCR; TCRdb's copy has only in-frame clones and lacks some. This repertoire shows about 81,000 clones, about 89% found once; its top ten account for under 0.4%. Details on this clone: Its antigen is currently unknown.

The TCR comes from a human donor who received an intestinal transplant. Here the sequenced sample was unstimulated CD4+ T cells sorted from spleen or lymph node cells, taken before intestinal transplant. The gene calls are TRBV29-1 and TRBJ2-1, with TRBD2 matching 7 bases. This CDR3 reads CSASSGAYNEQFF. Here the CDR3 DNA reads TGCAGCGCCTCCAGCGGGGCCTACAATGAGCAGTTCTTC.